The 18 T cell receptor beta chains presented below share a single source sample, sequenced in a study of cytomegalovirus exposure and HLA in healthy donors. PCR used 60 Vbeta primers and 13 Jbeta primers. Generated by immunoSEQ multiplex PCR, the TCRdb table keeps only in-frame clones and is missing some. The table shows roughly 200,000 clones, with roughly 80% occurring only once. The sequenced sample consisted of PBMCs. These TCRs come from a woman aged 18-29 years in good health and CMV-seronegative.

The chain has TRBV19 and TRBJ1-1; weak D call: TRBD1 (6 bases). Trimming cost V 3 bases and J 2 bases, with 16 bases left between them. CDR1 is LNHDA, CDR2 SQIVND, per germline (reference sequence). The CDR3 covers 16 residues. For the CDR3, the DNA is TGTGCCAGTAGTATGTTACAGGGATATGGAAACACTGAAGCTTTCTTT. As protein: CASSMLQGYGNTEAFF.

As to this clone: Mismatch with germline at one junction end may stem from a read error. This sequence joins TRBV18 and TRBJ2-1; 7 nucleotides align to TRBD1. Germline CDR1 reads KGHSH; CDR2 reads LQKENI. The CDR3 has 13 amino acids. The CDR3 is CASTPTRDSQGLF. The CDR3, as DNA: TGTGCCAGCACCCCTACGAGGGACAGTCAAGGGCTCTTC.

This chain connects TRBV9 to TRBJ1-3; possibly TRBD1 for D (5 bases). In germline, CDR1 is SGDLS, CDR2 YYNGEE. CDR3 length: 16 residues. The V gene lost 0 bases and the J gene lost 0 bases, with 10 bases spanning the gap. The CDR3 reads CASSVGGGNSGNTIYF. DNA for the CDR3: TGTGCCAGCAGCGTAGGGGGGGGGAACTCTGGAAACACCATATATTTT.

The rearrangement uses TRBV5-6 and TRBJ2-2; possible D gene TRBD1, 5 bases. Per the germline V gene, CDR1 is SGHDT and CDR2 is YYEEEE. The CDR3 length is 18 residues. V was shortened by 1 base and J by 0 bases, with 16 bases between the two germline ends. CDR3 coding DNA: TGTGCCAGCAGCTTGCAGGGCCTGAGTAAGGCGAACACCGGGGAGCTGTTTTTT. It codes for CASSLQGLSKANTGELFF.

This chain uses TRBV5-4 with TRBJ1-1; no definite D call. V lost 5 bases and J lost 2, with 13 bases in between. Looked up from germline, CDR1 is SGHNT and CDR2 is YYREEE (reference sequence). The CDR3 totals 14 residues. The CDR3 here is CASRYDNSNTEAFF. The CDR3 DNA reads as TGTGCCAGCAGATATGACAACTCCAACACTGAAGCTTTCTTT.

This chain connects TRBV27 to TRBJ2-1, with 7 bases matching TRBD2. V shed 4 bases and J 6 bases; nucleotides not matched to a gene: 6. Germline V gene data show CDR1 as MNHEY and CDR2 as SMNVEV (reference sequence). CDR3 length: 14 amino acids. CDR3 sequence: CASSSLTSSNEQFF. As DNA, the CDR3 is TGTGCCAGCAGTTCACTGACTAGCAGCAATGAGCAGTTCTTC.

The DNA of the CDR3 is TGTGCCAGCAGTCCGGAGTTCTTCTCCGGAAACACCATATATTTT. This encodes CASSPEFFSGNTIYF. This chain links TRBV27 with TRBJ1-3; D gene ambiguous. The germline CDR1 and CDR2 sequences are MNHEY and SMNVEV (reference sequence). The ends were cut back, 5 bases at V and 4 bases at J, with 15 bases in the middle. The CDR3 is made up of 15 amino acids.

This clone showed up just a few times. The CDR3 DNA reads as TGCGCCAGCAGCCTTGGGACAGGGGGTTCCTACGAGCAGTACTTC. Amino acid sequence: CASSLGTGGSYEQYF. The chain joins TRBV4-3 to TRBJ2-7, with 11 bases lining up with TRBD1. Germline V gene lookup returns CDR1 LGHNA and CDR2 YSLEER. The CDR3 contains 15 residues. V was pared by 4 bases and J by 1 base, with 3 bases of the junction left unmatched.

For this clone: One end of the junction varies from germline; a read error may be responsible. This chain connects TRBV6-1 to TRBJ2-5, with 7 positions matching TRBD2. The CDR3 is 12 amino acids. Germline values: CDR1 MNHNS, CDR2 SASEGT. The CDR3 DNA is TGTGCCAGCAGTGAGACCGGACTAGTCAGGAACTTC. Residues: CASSETGLVRNF.

The chain has TRBV5-4 and TRBJ1-2; maybe TRBD1 (6 bases). The CDR3 extends over 15 amino acids. With 4 bases removed from V and 0 bases from J, the gap between germline ends came to 13 bases. CDR1 and CDR2 from the germline V gene are SGHNT and YYREEE (reference sequence). CDR3 region: CASSPGQPSNYGYTF. CDR3 in DNA: TGTGCCAGCAGCCCTGGACAGCCTTCTAACTATGGCTACACCTTC.

The V gene is TRBV29-1, the J gene TRBJ2-7; D gene unclear. Looked up from germline, CDR1 is SQVTM and CDR2 is ANQGSEA. The V gene lost 1 base and the J gene lost 4 bases, with 11 bases spanning the gap. The CDR3 spans 13 residues. CDR3 amino acids: CSVEGAGLYEQYF. The CDR3 DNA sequence: TGCAGCGTTGAAGGTGCAGGTTTGTACGAGCAGTACTTC.

The chain employs TRBV7-9 and TRBJ2-7; TRBD1 matches at 8 bases. CDR1 SEHNR and CDR2 FQNEAQ come from the germline V gene (reference sequence). Unmatched junction bases numbered 6, after V lost 4 bases and J lost 4 bases. The CDR3 length is 14 residues. The DNA for the CDR3 is TGTGCCAGCAGCTCACAAGGGACAGGTTACGAGCAGTACTTC. This encodes CASSSQGTGYEQYF.

With respect to this clone: An end of the junction differs from the germline gene, which may be a read error. The CDR3 spells CSSSLSFDRLNTEAFF. Here the CDR3 DNA reads TGTTCCAGCAGCTTATCCTTCGACAGACTTAACACTGAAGCTTTCTTT. The genes are TRBV7-9 and TRBJ1-1; perhaps TRBD1 as D (5 bases). The CDR3 runs 16 residues. CDR1 and CDR2 from the germline V gene are SEHNR and FQNEAQ (reference sequence).

This clone appeared a single time. The chain employs TRBV6-6 and TRBJ2-1; 8 nucleotides line up with TRBD1. There are 15 residues in the CDR3. CDR1 is MNHNY and CDR2 is SVGAGI in the germline V gene (reference sequence). V shed 2 bases and J 8 bases; nucleotides not matched to a gene: 8. The DNA of the CDR3 is TGTGCCAGCAGTTACGCCCGGACAGGGTATGATGAGCAGTTCTTC. It codes for CASSYARTGYDEQFF.

This clone was detected only a few times. The rearrangement links TRBV29-1 to TRBJ1-1; 9 bases are a match to TRBD1. V gave up 5 bases and J gave up 5 bases; unmatched junction bases: 3. Germline V gives CDR1 SQVTM, CDR2 ANQGSEA. The CDR3 totals 12 residues. The CDR3 sequence: CSVTGTGTEAFF. For the CDR3, the DNA is TGCAGCGTTACCGGGACAGGGACTGAAGCTTTCTTT.

This rearrangement joins TRBV9 to TRBJ2-2; unclear D gene. Germline V gene data show CDR1 as SGDLS and CDR2 as YYNGEE. Trimming cost V 0 bases and J 0 bases, with 12 bases left between them. The CDR3 loop spans 17 amino acids. The CDR3 here is CASSVDIVPPNTGELFF. The CDR3 DNA is TGTGCCAGCAGCGTAGATATAGTCCCCCCGAACACCGGGGAGCTGTTTTTT.

This chain uses TRBV7-9 with TRBJ1-5; possible D gene TRBD1, 5 bases. Germline-derived CDR1 and CDR2 are SEHNR and FQNEAQ (reference sequence). V dropped 3 bases and J dropped 2 bases, with 14 bases sitting between them. The CDR3 has 16 amino acids. The CDR3 nucleotides are TGTGCCAGCAGCTTGGGGGGGGTCTGGGGCAATCAGCCCCAGCATTTT. Translation gives CASSLGGVWGNQPQHF. Supplemented by reference TRBV7-9 and TRBJ1-5, the full variable domain reads DTGVSQNPRHKITKRGQNVTFRCDPISEHNRLYWYRQTLGQGPEFLTYFQNEAQLEKSRLLSDRFSAERPKGSFSTLEIQRTEQGDSAMYLCASSLGGVWGNQPQHFGDGTRLSIL.

CDR3 loop: CASRGQNYGYTF. CDR3 DNA sequence: TGTGCCAGCAGGGGACAGAACTATGGCTACACCTTC. The chain is built from TRBV28 and TRBJ1-2; 7 positions agree with TRBD1. V gave up 6 bases and J gave up 2 bases; unmatched junction bases: 0. Per germline, CDR1 MDHEN and CDR2 SYDVKM. This CDR3 contains 12 residues.